This T cell receptor beta chain stems from a study of technical replicates of blood from several donors. The method was immunoSEQ multiplex PCR; TCRdb's version includes in-frame clones alone and lacks a portion of them. This table has about 50,000 clones, 90% to 96% appearing once. The sequencing input was T cells isolated from PBMCs. This TCR came from a human donor in good health.

The CDR3 nucleotides are TGTGCCAGCAGGACCTACAGGGAAGCTAATGAAAAACTGTTTTTT. Amino acids: CASRTYREANEKLFF. The V and J genes are TRBV6-1 and TRBJ1-4; D is perhaps TRBD1 (6 bases). The V gene lost 6 bases and the J gene lost 3 bases, with 14 bases spanning the gap. Looked up from germline, CDR1 is MNHNS and CDR2 is SASEGT. CDR3 size: 15 residues.